A single sample gave rise to the 27 T cell receptor beta chains below, sequenced in a study of blood T cell repertoires in COVID-19. Generated by immunoSEQ multiplex PCR, the TCRdb table keeps only in-frame clones and is missing some. The sample contains 250,000 to 350,000 clones, about 88% of which appear only once. Sequenced: peripheral blood. The receptor set was obtained from a human donor with COVID-19, enrolled during active disease. The donor label of this sample is uncertain.

The chain has TRBV20-1 and TRBJ2-1, with a possible D match to TRBD2 (5 bases). The V gene lost 3 bases and the J gene lost 6 bases, with 6 bases spanning the gap. CDR3 length: 11 amino acids. The germline gives CDR1 DFQATT, CDR2 SNEGSKA (reference sequence). The CDR3 bases are TGCAGTGCTAGCGGGATCAATGAGCAGTTCTTC. Translated, it gives CSASGINEQFF.

The chain recombines TRBV5-1 with TRBJ2-6; the D gene is possibly TRBD2 (6 bases). In germline, CDR1 is SGHRS, CDR2 YFSETQ. The CDR3 extends over 18 amino acids. The V gene lost 5 bases and the J gene lost 0 bases, with 18 bases spanning the gap. The CDR3 region has the DNA TGCGCCAGCAGTCCGGCGGGAAGTCCCTCCTCTGGGGCCAACGTCCTGACTTTC. Its translation is CASSPAGSPSSGANVLTF.

V usage is TRBV12-3 or TRBV12-4 and J usage is TRBJ1-5; tentatively, D is TRBD1 (6 bases). V lost 3 bases and J lost 4, with 7 bases in between. The CDR3 has 13 amino acids. The CDR3: CASSFGQNQPQHF. The DNA of the CDR3 is TGTGCCAGCAGTTTCGGACAGAATCAGCCCCAGCATTTT.

The chain joins TRBV19 to TRBJ2-1; TRBD2 agrees at 7 bases. Germline CDR1 LNHDA, CDR2 SQIVND (reference sequence). After removal of 2 bases from V and 0 bases from J, the junction contained 4 bases not matched to a gene. The length of the CDR3 is 16 residues. CDR3 bases: TGTGCCAGTAGTATAAACGGCGGGAGCTCCTACAATGAGCAGTTCTTC. Translation: CASSINGGSSYNEQFF.

The chain links TRBV3-1 (or the pseudogene TRBV3-2) to TRBJ2-7; 12 nucleotides line up with TRBD2. J gave up 3 bases and V 3 bases, and 3 bases lay outside the gene matches. This CDR3 comprises 15 residues. From germline, CDR1 is LGHDT and CDR2 YNNKEL (reference sequence). CDR3 region: CASSQTSGSDYEQYF. The DNA of the CDR3 is TGTGCCAGCAGCCAGACTAGCGGGAGCGACTACGAGCAGTACTTC.

About this clone: One end of the junction is discordant with germline, which a read error may explain. The V gene is TRBV7-7, the J gene TRBJ1-4; tentative D call: TRBD1 (6 bases). The length of the CDR3 is 13 residues. Germline CDR1 and CDR2: SSHAT and FNYEAQ (reference sequence). DNA for the CDR3: TGTGCTAGCAGTGTCGGCAGGGGAGAAAAACTGTTTTTT. This sequence encodes CASSVGRGEKLFF.

CDR3 residues: CASSRGPYEQYF. CDR3 nucleotide sequence: TGTGCCAGCAGCAGGGGGCCCTACGAGCAGTACTTC. The J gene is TRBJ2-7, the V gene TRBV5-6, with 7 bases that match TRBD1. The CDR3 runs to 12 residues. Germline lookup yields CDR1 SGHDT and CDR2 YYEEEE. Trimming removed 4 bases from V and 2 bases from J; junction bases left unmatched: 0. The full variable domain, its missing parts supplied by reference TRBV5-6 and TRBJ2-7, is DAGVTQSPTHLIKTRGQQVTLRCSPKSGHDTVSWYQQALGQGPQFIFQYYEEEERQRGNFPDRFSGHQFPNYSSELNVNALLLGDSALYLCASSRGPYEQYFGPGTRLTVT.

This clone has a single count. The genes are TRBV9 and TRBJ2-7, with TRBD2 identical over 8 bases. The CDR3 loop spans 16 amino acids. Germline trimming cut 3 bases from V and 0 bases from J; bases unmatched to any gene: 8. Germline CDR1 reads SGDLS; CDR2 reads YYNGEE. Here the CDR3 DNA reads TGTGCCAGCAGCGCCGCTGGGGCGGGAGGCTCCTACGAGCAGTACTTC. Translated, it gives CASSAAGAGGSYEQYF. Full variable domain (outside the CDR3, taken from reference TRBV9 and TRBJ2-7): DSGVTQTPKHLITATGQRVTLRCSPRSGDLSVYWYQQSLDQGLQFLIQYYNGEERAKGNILERFSAQQFPDLHSELNLSSLELGDSALYFCASSAAGAGGSYEQYFGPGTRLTVT.

In its sample, this clone was seen once. The chain is built from TRBV6-5 and TRBJ2-2; 7 nucleotides line up with TRBD1. The CDR3 has 15 residues. Germline V gene lookup returns CDR1 MNHEY and CDR2 SVGAGI. Trimming at V came to 6 bases and at J to 1 base, leaving 5 bases not matched to a gene. CDR3: CASRSWTGNTGELFF. CDR3 coding DNA: TGTGCCAGCAGGAGTTGGACAGGGAACACCGGGGAGCTGTTTTTT.

This clone was detected only once. This chain joins TRBV11-2 and TRBJ2-7; TRBD2 matches at 14 bases. The CDR3 sequence is 17 residues long. The V gene's germline CDR1 is SGHAT and CDR2 FQNNGV. Losses at the gene ends were 1 base for V and 6 bases for J; bases not matched to a gene: 8. CDR3 DNA: TGTGCCAGCAGCTTAGTCGGAGGGACTAGCGGGAGCTCCGAGCAGTACTTC. The encoded protein is CASSLVGGTSGSSEQYF.

Remarks on this clone: The junction and the germline gene differ at one end; a read error may be behind it. This rearrangement joins TRBV5-1 to TRBJ2-2, with unresolved D. Germline loops: CDR1 SGHRS, CDR2 YFSETQ. This CDR3 has 15 residues. CDR3 region: CASRLGAPNTGELFF. The CDR3 coding sequence is TGCGCCAGCAGATTGGGCGCTCCGAACACCGGGGAGCTGTTTTTT.

The chain joins TRBV19 to TRBJ1-2; maybe TRBD1 (6 bases). Trimming stripped 7 bases from V and 4 bases from J, with 10 bases between. This CDR3 is built from 12 residues. Germline V gene sequence: CDR1 LNHDA, CDR2 SQIVND (reference sequence). The CDR3 nucleotides are TGTGCCAGTATGAGGGGGGGCTATGGCTACACCTTC. This gives the protein CASMRGGYGYTF.

The CDR3 is CASSQDLTAILTEAFF. Written as DNA, the CDR3 is TGTGCCAGCAGCCAAGACCTGACAGCGATCTTGACTGAAGCTTTCTTT. The chain couples TRBV3-1 (or the pseudogene TRBV3-2) to TRBJ1-1; tentative D call: TRBD1 (5 bases). The germline CDR1 and CDR2 sequences are LGHDT and YNNKEL (reference sequence). Trimming removed 0 bases from V and 5 bases from J, with 16 bases in between. CDR3 length: 16 residues.

The chain has TRBV12-3 or TRBV12-4 and TRBJ2-1, with 8 bases that match TRBD2. This CDR3 is 13 amino acids long. Losses at the gene ends were 2 bases for V and 11 bases for J; bases not matched to a gene: 5. The CDR3, as DNA: TGTGCCAGCAGTTTACGGCGGGAGGCCCAGCAGTTCTTC. Protein sequence: CASSLRREAQQFF.

The gene calls are TRBV7-2 and TRBJ1-2, with 8 bases identical to TRBD1. Germline assignment: CDR1 SGHTA and CDR2 FQGNSA. Germline trimming cut 0 bases from V and 0 bases from J; bases unmatched to any gene: 3. This CDR3 spans 16 amino acids. CDR3 DNA sequence: TGTGCCAGCAGCTTAGCCATGGACAGGGCTAACTATGGCTACACCTTC. Translation gives CASSLAMDRANYGYTF.

The J gene is TRBJ2-5, the V gene TRBV13; 9 bases align to TRBD1. The CDR3 runs 16 residues. Germline trimming cut 3 bases from V and 0 bases from J; bases unmatched to any gene: 5. The V gene's germline CDR1 is PRHDT and CDR2 FYEKMQ (reference sequence). CDR3 sequence: CASSFRTGEYQETQYF. CDR3 nucleotides: TGTGCCAGCAGCTTCCGGACAGGGGAATACCAAGAGACCCAGTACTTC.

This chain connects TRBV11-2 to TRBJ1-2, with a tentative D call TRBD1 (6 bases). V was shortened by 8 bases and J by 1 base, with 14 bases between the two germline ends. The CDR3 is 14 amino acids. Germline V gene sequence: CDR1 SGHAT, CDR2 FQNNGV. The CDR3 nucleotides read TGTGCCAGCGCGACCCAGGACAGTAACTATGGCTACACCTTC. Its translation is CASATQDSNYGYTF. The full variable domain, in which reference TRBV11-2 and TRBJ1-2 provide the parts outside the CDR3, is EAGVAQSPRYKIIEKRQSVAFWCNPISGHATLYWYQQILGQGPKLLIQFQNNGVVDDSQLPKDRFSAERLKGVDSTLKIQPAKLEDSAVYLCASATQDSNYGYTFGSGTRLTVV.

The chain carries TRBV5-1 and TRBJ1-2; unclear D gene. Trimming took 3 bases from V and 7 from J, leaving 16 bases between them. The CDR3 spans 14 residues. CDR1 and CDR2 (germline): SGHRS, YFSETQ. CDR3 nucleotide sequence: TGCGCCAGCAGCTCCCCGGGTAACGGCGGTGGCTACACCTTC. Encoded protein: CASSSPGNGGGYTF.

The chain uses TRBV14 and TRBJ1-4; perhaps TRBD1 as D (5 bases). The CDR3 sequence is 17 residues long. CDR1 and CDR2 (germline): SGHDN, FVKESK. The germline V and J ends were trimmed by 3 bases and 8 bases, with 22 bases remaining between them. CDR3 loop: CASSHLSGTTRDEKLFF. CDR3 coding DNA: TGTGCCAGCAGCCACCTTTCAGGGACGACGCGGGACGAAAAACTGTTTTTT.

The rearrangement links TRBV2 to TRBJ1-2, with D perhaps matching TRBD1 (5 bases). The CDR3 is 13 residues long. The ends were cut back, 1 base at V and 8 bases at J, with 11 bases in the middle. Germline values: CDR1 SNHLY, CDR2 FYNNEI. The chain's CDR3 is CASSEGGAAGYTF. The CDR3 nucleotides read TGTGCCAGCAGTGAAGGTGGGGCTGCGGGCTACACCTTC.

This rearrangement joins TRBV2 to TRBJ1-6, with D uncertain. The CDR3 spans 16 residues. Per the germline V gene, CDR1 is SNHLY and CDR2 is FYNNEI. V lost 7 bases to trimming and J lost 6 bases, with 19 bases between them. The CDR3 region is CASKSLGDYPNSPLHF. The CDR3 bases are TGTGCCAGCAAGAGTCTCGGAGATTACCCTAATTCACCCCTCCACTTT.

The rearrangement links TRBV19 to TRBJ2-2; 7 nucleotides align to TRBD2. The CDR3 covers 20 residues. Germline V CDR1 and CDR2: LNHDA, SQIVND (reference sequence). V dropped 2 bases and J dropped 0; count of bases not matched to a gene: 15. The CDR3 sequence is CASSILREGHVNANTGELFF. CDR3 nucleotides: TGTGCCAGTAGTATATTGAGGGAGGGCCACGTAAACGCGAACACCGGGGAGCTGTTTTTT.

V and J are TRBV11-2 and TRBJ1-5, with D perhaps matching TRBD1 (5 bases). This CDR3 has 15 amino acids. CDR1 is SGHAT, CDR2 FQNNGV, per germline. V lost 3 bases and J 2 bases, leaving 11 bases between the germline ends. The CDR3 bases are TGTGCCAGCAGCTTCACTCAGGGTGGCAATCAGCCCCAGCATTTT. This gives the protein CASSFTQGGNQPQHF.

The chain has TRBV29-1 and TRBJ2-2, with 8 nucleotides matching TRBD1. The CDR3 has 13 amino acids. The germline gives CDR1 SQVTM, CDR2 ANQGSEA. With V trimmed by 7 bases and J by 7 bases, 8 bases remained unmatched. The CDR3 DNA is TGCAGCGGGACAGGGAGATCACTCGGGGAGCTGTTTTTT. Translating it yields CSGTGRSLGELFF.

This clone was seen more than once but under ten times. The chain recombines TRBV5-4 with TRBJ2-2; 12 positions agree with TRBD2. With 6 bases clipped from V and 7 bases from J, the junction kept 7 bases outside the gene matches. CDR1 is SGHNT and CDR2 is YYREEE in the germline V gene (reference sequence). The length of the CDR3 is 15 residues. The CDR3 sequence: CASTSPGLAGGELFF. The CDR3, as DNA: TGTGCCAGCACCTCCCCGGGACTAGCGGGCGGGGAGCTGTTTTTT.

For the CDR3, the DNA is TGCGCCTGTGCCCCGGGAACCAGCACAGATACGCAGTATTTT. Translated: CACAPGTSTDTQYF. The chain uses TRBV5-1 and TRBJ2-3, with D perhaps matching TRBD2 (5 bases). CDR3 size: 14 residues. The germline gives CDR1 SGHRS, CDR2 YFSETQ. V was shortened by 10 bases and J by 0 bases, with 15 bases between the two germline ends. Variable domain in full (rest from reference TRBV5-1 and TRBJ2-3): KAGVTQTPRYLIKTRGQQVTLSCSPISGHRSVSWYQQTPGQGLQFLFEYFSETQRNKGNFPGRFSGRQFSNSRSEMNVSTLELGDSALYLCACAPGTSTDTQYFGPGTRLTVL.

Concerning this clone: Distinct nucleotide sequences in the sample also encode this CDR3. The chain combines TRBV5-1 with TRBJ1-4; the match to TRBD1 covers 9 bases. The V and J ends lost 2 bases and 8 bases, in that order; junction bases with no gene match: 4. CDR1 is SGHRS, CDR2 YFSETQ, per germline. The CDR3 sequence is 14 residues long. In DNA, the CDR3 is TGCGCCAGCAGCTTTGGACAGGGGAGAGAAAAACTGTTTTTT. As protein: CASSFGQGREKLFF.